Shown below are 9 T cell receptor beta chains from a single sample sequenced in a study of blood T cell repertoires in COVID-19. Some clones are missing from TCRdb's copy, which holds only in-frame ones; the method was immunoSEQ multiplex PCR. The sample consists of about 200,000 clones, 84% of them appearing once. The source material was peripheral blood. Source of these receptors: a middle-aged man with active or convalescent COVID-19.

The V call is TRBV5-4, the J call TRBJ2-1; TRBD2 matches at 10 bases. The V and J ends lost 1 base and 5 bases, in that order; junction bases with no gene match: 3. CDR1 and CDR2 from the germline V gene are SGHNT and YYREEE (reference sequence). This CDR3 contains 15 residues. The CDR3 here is CASSLSSGSHNEQFF. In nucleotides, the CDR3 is TGTGCCAGCAGCTTGTCTAGCGGGAGTCACAATGAGCAGTTCTTC.

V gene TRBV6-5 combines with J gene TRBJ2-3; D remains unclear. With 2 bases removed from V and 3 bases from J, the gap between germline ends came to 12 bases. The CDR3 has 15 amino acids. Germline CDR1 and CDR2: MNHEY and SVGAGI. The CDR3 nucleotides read TGTGCCAGCAGTTACGGCCCGACTGGAACAGATACGCAGTATTTT. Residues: CASSYGPTGTDTQYF.

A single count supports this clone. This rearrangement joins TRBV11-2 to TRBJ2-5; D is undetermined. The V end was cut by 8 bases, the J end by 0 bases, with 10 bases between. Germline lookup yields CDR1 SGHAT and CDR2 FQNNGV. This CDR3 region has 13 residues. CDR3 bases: TGTGCCAGCCGCCTTCAGTACCAAGAGACCCAGTACTTC. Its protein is CASRLQYQETQYF.

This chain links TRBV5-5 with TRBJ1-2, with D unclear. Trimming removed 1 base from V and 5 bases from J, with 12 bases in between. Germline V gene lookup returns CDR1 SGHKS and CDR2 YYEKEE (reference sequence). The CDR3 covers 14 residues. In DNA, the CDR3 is TGTGCCAGCAGCTTGTCTGGGCGCCAATATGGCTACACCTTC. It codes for CASSLSGRQYGYTF.

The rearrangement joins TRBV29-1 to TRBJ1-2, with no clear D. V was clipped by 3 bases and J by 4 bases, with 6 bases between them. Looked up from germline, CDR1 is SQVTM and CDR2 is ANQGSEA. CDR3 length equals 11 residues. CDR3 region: CSVDAGYGYTF. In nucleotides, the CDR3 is TGCAGCGTTGATGCAGGCTATGGCTACACCTTC. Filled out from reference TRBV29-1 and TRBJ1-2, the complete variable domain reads SAVISQKPSRDICQRGTSLTIQCQVDSQVTMMFWYRQQPGQSLTLIATANQGSEATYESGFVIDKFPISRPNLTFSTLTVSNMSPEDSSIYLCSVDAGYGYTFGSGTRLTVV.

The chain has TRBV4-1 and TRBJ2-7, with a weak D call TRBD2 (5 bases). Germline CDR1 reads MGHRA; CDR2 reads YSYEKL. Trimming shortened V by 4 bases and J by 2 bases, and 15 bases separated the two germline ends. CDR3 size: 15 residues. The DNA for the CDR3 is TGCGCCAGCAGCCGGACCGAAAGCGGTACCTACGAGCAGTACTTC. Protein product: CASSRTESGTYEQYF.

The CDR3 is CASSPPGYGYTF. The CDR3 bases are TGTGCCAGCTCACCACCCGGCTATGGCTACACCTTC. The chain employs TRBV18 and TRBJ1-2; unclear D gene. V was clipped by 0 bases and J by 4 bases, with 3 bases between them. The CDR3 consists of 12 residues. In germline, CDR1 is KGHSH, CDR2 LQKENI.

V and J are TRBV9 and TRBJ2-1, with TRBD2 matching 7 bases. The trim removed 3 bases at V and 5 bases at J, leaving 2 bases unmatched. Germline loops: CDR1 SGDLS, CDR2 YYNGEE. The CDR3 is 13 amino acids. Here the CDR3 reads CASSGGLNNEQFF. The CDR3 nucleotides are TGTGCCAGCAGCGGGGGACTAAACAATGAGCAGTTCTTC.

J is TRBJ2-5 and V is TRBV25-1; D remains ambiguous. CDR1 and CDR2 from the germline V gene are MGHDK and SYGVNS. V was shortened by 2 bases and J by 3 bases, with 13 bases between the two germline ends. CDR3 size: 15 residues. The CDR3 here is CASSEISIREETQYF. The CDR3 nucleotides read TGTGCCAGCAGTGAAATCAGTATCCGGGAAGAGACCCAGTACTTC.